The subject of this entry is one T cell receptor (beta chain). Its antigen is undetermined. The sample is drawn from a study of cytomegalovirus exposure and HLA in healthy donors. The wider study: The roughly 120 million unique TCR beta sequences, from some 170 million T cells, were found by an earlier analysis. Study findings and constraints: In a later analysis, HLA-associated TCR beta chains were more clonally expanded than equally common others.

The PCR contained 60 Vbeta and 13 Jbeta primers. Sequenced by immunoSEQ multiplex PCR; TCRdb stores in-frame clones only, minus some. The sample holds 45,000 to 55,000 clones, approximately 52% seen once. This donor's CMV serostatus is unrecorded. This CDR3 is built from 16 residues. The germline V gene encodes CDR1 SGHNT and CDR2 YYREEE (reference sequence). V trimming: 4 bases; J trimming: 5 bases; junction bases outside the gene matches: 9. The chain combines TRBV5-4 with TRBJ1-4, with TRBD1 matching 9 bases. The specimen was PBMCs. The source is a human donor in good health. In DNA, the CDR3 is TGTGCCAGCAGCCGGTCAGTCGGGACAGGGAATGAAAAACTGTTTTTT. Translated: CASSRSVGTGNEKLFF. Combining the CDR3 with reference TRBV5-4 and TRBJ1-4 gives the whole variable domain ETGVTQSPTHLIKTRGQQVTLRCSSQSGHNTVSWYQQALGQGPQFIFQYYREEENGRGNFPPRFSGLQFPNYSSELNVNALELDDSALYLCASSRSVGTGNEKLFFGSGTQLSVL.